These 14 T cell receptor beta chains share one sample of origin, sequenced in a study of blood T cell repertoires in COVID-19. Clones were sequenced by immunoSEQ multiplex PCR, and TCRdb holds only the in-frame ones, with some missing. The data show around 150,000 clones, roughly four fifths seen once. What was sequenced was peripheral blood. These receptors came from a human donor in a cohort sampled during active COVID-19.

This clone was recorded only once. The chain recombines TRBV24-1 with TRBJ2-5, with a possible D match to TRBD1 (6 bases). From germline, CDR1 is KGHDR and CDR2 SFDVKD. V dropped 10 bases and J dropped 4 bases, with 15 bases sitting between them. The CDR3 consists of 13 residues. The CDR3 sequence: CATESGGGETQYF. CDR3 coding DNA: TGTGCCACAGAATCTGGGGGCGGAGAGACCCAGTACTTC.

The V and J genes are TRBV20-1 and TRBJ2-2, with 10 nucleotides matching TRBD2. The germline V gene has CDR1 DFQATT and CDR2 SNEGSKA (reference sequence). This CDR3 is 19 amino acids long. Unmatched junction bases numbered 17, after V lost 3 bases and J lost 4 bases. In DNA, the CDR3 is TGCAGTGCTAGTGGCCCGGCTAGCGGGGGAAAAAGGAGCACCGGGGAGCTGTTTTTT. It is translated as CSASGPASGGKRSTGELFF.

V usage is TRBV5-4 and J usage is TRBJ2-2, with 11 bases that match TRBD2. The CDR3 consists of 16 residues. J lost 4 bases, V lost 4 bases, and 6 bases had no gene match. The germline V gene encodes CDR1 SGHNT and CDR2 YYREEE (reference sequence). CDR3 protein: CASSRGTSGGTGELFF. The CDR3 coding sequence is TGTGCCAGCAGCCGCGGGACTAGCGGAGGCACCGGGGAGCTGTTTTTT.

The J gene is TRBJ1-2, the V gene TRBV19; TRBD1 matches 8 bases. J lost 8 bases, V lost 2 bases, and 7 bases had no gene match. The CDR3 totals 14 residues. Germline V gene data show CDR1 as LNHDA and CDR2 as SQIVND (reference sequence). Here the CDR3 reads CASSIRRTGNGYTF. DNA for the CDR3: TGTGCCAGTAGTATAAGAAGGACAGGGAACGGCTACACCTTC. The full variable domain, its missing parts supplied by reference TRBV19 and TRBJ1-2, is DGGITQSPKYLFRKEGQNVTLSCEQNLNHDAMYWYRQDPGQGLRLIYYSQIVNDFQKGDIAEGYSVSREKKESFPLTVTSAQKNPTAFYLCASSIRRTGNGYTFGSGTRLTVV.

The chain joins TRBV3-1 (or the pseudogene TRBV3-2) to TRBJ2-2; the D is unclear. This CDR3 contains 17 residues. Trimming stripped 4 bases from V and 0 bases from J, with 15 bases between. Germline lookup yields CDR1 LGHDT and CDR2 YNNKEL (reference sequence). The CDR3 DNA sequence: TGTGCCAGCAGCCCCGTAATTTTTACGGCGAACACCGGGGAGCTGTTTTTT. Its translation: CASSPVIFTANTGELFF.

This rearrangement joins TRBV4-1 to TRBJ2-5; TRBD2 aligns across 9 bases. The CDR3 spans 15 residues. Looked up from germline, CDR1 is MGHRA and CDR2 is YSYEKL. V dropped 2 bases and J dropped 5; count of bases not matched to a gene: 6. CDR3 in DNA: TGCGCCAGCAGCCAAACCGGGACTAGCTTGGAGACCCAGTACTTC. It translates to CASSQTGTSLETQYF.

This rearrangement joins TRBV5-1 to TRBJ1-5; D is possibly TRBD1 (5 bases). The germline V gene encodes CDR1 SGHRS and CDR2 YFSETQ. The CDR3 has 15 residues. Trimming removed 0 bases from V and 7 bases from J, with 14 bases in between. The CDR3 region is CASSLAGGDRQPQHF. CDR3 in DNA: TGCGCCAGCAGCTTGGCCGGAGGGGATCGACAGCCCCAGCATTTT. Drawing the rest from reference TRBV5-1 and TRBJ1-5, the complete variable domain is KAGVTQTPRYLIKTRGQQVTLSCSPISGHRSVSWYQQTPGQGLQFLFEYFSETQRNKGNFPGRFSGRQFSNSRSEMNVSTLELGDSALYLCASSLAGGDRQPQHFGDGTRLSIL.

The CDR3 spells CASSLQVNTEAFF. CDR3 sequence (DNA): TGTGCCAGCAGCCTTCAGGTGAACACTGAAGCTTTCTTT. The chain uses TRBV14 and TRBJ1-1; D unresolved. Germline V CDR1 and CDR2: SGHDN, FVKESK. Between the trimmed V and J ends, which lost 4 bases and 0 bases, there was a span of 6 bases. The CDR3 contains 13 residues.

The V and J genes are TRBV6-5 and TRBJ2-7; no reliable D call. From germline, CDR1 is MNHEY and CDR2 SVGAGI. CDR3 size: 13 residues. V lost 1 base and J 6 bases, leaving 10 bases between the germline ends. The CDR3 DNA follows: TGTGCCAGCAGTTACTACGACATAAGCGAGCAGTACTTC. Its protein is CASSYYDISEQYF.

The chain recombines TRBV7-9 with TRBJ2-1, with TRBD1 matching over 10 bases. Germline V gene data show CDR1 as SEHNR and CDR2 as FQNEAQ (reference sequence). V lost 5 bases and J lost 5; bases outside the gene matches: 6. The CDR3 runs to 15 residues. The CDR3 region is CASSPRDRGDNEQFF. CDR3 in DNA: TGTGCCAGCAGCCCCCGGGACAGGGGCGACAATGAGCAGTTCTTC.

The rearrangement links TRBV28 to TRBJ2-1, with 7 bases fitting TRBD1. The V gene's germline CDR1 is MDHEN and CDR2 SYDVKM. The CDR3 loop spans 12 amino acids. The V segment lost 4 bases and the J segment 8 bases; nucleotides outside the gene matches: 2. The CDR3 sequence is CASSSTGDEQFF. The CDR3, as DNA: TGTGCCAGCAGTTCAACAGGGGATGAGCAGTTCTTC.

The genes are TRBV7-3 and TRBJ2-1, with 8 positions matching TRBD1. Germline CDR1 reads SGHTA; CDR2 reads FQGTGA. Losses at the gene ends were 4 bases for V and 8 bases for J; bases not matched to a gene: 13. The CDR3 covers 16 residues. CDR3 in amino acids: CASSSGLGQGSYEQFF. For the CDR3, the DNA is TGTGCCAGCAGCTCTGGGCTAGGACAGGGTTCGTATGAGCAGTTCTTC. Full variable domain (outside the CDR3, taken from reference TRBV7-3 and TRBJ2-1): GAGVSQTPSNKVTEKGKYVELRCDPISGHTALYWYRQSLGQGPEFLIYFQGTGAADDSGLPNDRFFAVRPEGSVSTLKIQRTERGDSAVYLCASSSGLGQGSYEQFFGPGTRLTVL.

The chain carries TRBV7-2 and TRBJ2-7, with TRBD2 matching over 8 bases. The V gene's germline CDR1 is SGHTA and CDR2 FQGNSA. V trimming: 5 bases; J trimming: 4 bases; junction bases outside the gene matches: 7. There are 14 residues in the CDR3. CDR3 loop: CASSPPGGQYEQYF. CDR3 bases: TGTGCCAGCAGCCCACCGGGGGGGCAGTACGAGCAGTACTTC. Based on the CDR3 plus reference TRBV7-2 and TRBJ2-7, the full variable domain is GAGVSQSPSNKVTEKGKDVELRCDPISGHTALYWYRQSLGQGLEFLIYFQGNSAPDKSGLPSDRFSAERTGGSVSTLTIQRTQQEDSAVYLCASSPPGGQYEQYFGPGTRLTVT.

The genes are TRBV6-5 and TRBJ1-1; D is unclear. The CDR3 is made up of 14 amino acids. V lost 0 bases to trimming and J lost 10 bases, with 15 bases between them. Germline V gives CDR1 MNHEY, CDR2 SVGAGI. The CDR3 region has the DNA TGTGCCAGCAGTTACTCAGGAGGGTTCCAGGTAGCTTTCTTT. Translated: CASSYSGGFQVAFF.